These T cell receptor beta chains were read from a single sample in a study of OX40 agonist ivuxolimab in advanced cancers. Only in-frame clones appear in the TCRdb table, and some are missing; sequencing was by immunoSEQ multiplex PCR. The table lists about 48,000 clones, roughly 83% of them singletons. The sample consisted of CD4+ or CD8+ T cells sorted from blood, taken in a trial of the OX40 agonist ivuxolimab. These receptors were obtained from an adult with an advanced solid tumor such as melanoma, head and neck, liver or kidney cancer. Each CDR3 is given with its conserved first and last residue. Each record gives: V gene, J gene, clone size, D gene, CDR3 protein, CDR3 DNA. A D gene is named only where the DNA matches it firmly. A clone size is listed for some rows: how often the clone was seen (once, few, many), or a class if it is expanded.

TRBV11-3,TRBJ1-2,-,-,CASSPKRTAARNYGYTF,TGTGCCAGCAGCCCCAAGAGGACAGCCGCACGAAACTATGGCTACACCTTC
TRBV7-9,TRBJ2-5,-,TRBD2,CASSLGSGGTQETQYF,TGTGCCAGCAGCTTAGGTAGCGGGGGGACACAAGAGACCCAGTACTTC
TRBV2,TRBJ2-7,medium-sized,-,CASSAPLESYEQYF,TGTGCCAGCAGTGCCCCTTTAGAAAGCTACGAGCAGTACTTC
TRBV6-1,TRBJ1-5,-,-,CASSEGDSNQPQHF,TGTGCCAGCAGTGAAGGGGATAGCAATCAGCCCCAGCATTTT
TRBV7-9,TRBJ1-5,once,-,CASSFGGRNQPQHF,TGTGCCAGCAGCTTTGGAGGGCGCAATCAGCCCCAGCATTTT
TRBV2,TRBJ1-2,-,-,CASRTIQPRLNYGYTF,TGTGCCAGCAGGACAATTCAACCACGACTTAACTATGGCTACACCTTC
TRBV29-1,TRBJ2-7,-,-,CSVVRQGSYEQYF,TGCAGCGTTGTCCGGCAGGGGAGCTACGAGCAGTACTTC
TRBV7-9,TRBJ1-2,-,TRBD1,CASSLGGQGGGYTF,TGTGCCAGCAGCTTAGGGGGACAGGGAGGCGGCTACACCTTC
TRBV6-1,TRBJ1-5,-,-,CASSEGMGQPQHF,TGTGCCAGCAGTGAGGGTATGGGTCAGCCCCAGCATTTT
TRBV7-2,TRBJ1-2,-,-,CASRLGRWGPNYGYTF,TGTGCCAGCAGGTTAGGGCGATGGGGGCCTAACTATGGCTACACCTTC
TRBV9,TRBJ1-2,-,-,CASSDLWGGGYTF,TGTGCCAGCAGCGACCTTTGGGGGGGTGGCTACACCTTC
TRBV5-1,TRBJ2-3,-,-,CASSLAPLSTDTQYF,TGCGCCAGCAGCTTGGCCCCTCTAAGCACAGATACGCAGTATTTT
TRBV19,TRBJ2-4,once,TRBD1,CASSDQTGANIQYF,TGTGCCAGTAGTGACCAGACAGGGGCGAACATTCAGTACTTC
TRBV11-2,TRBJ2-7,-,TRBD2,CASRKLAGVYEQYF,TGTGCCAGCAGAAAACTAGCGGGGGTTTACGAGCAGTACTTC
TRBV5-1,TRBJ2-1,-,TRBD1,CASRPTGIDNEQFF,TGCGCCAGCAGACCGACAGGGATTGACAATGAGCAGTTCTTC
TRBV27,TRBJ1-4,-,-,CASSLSRDINEKLFF,TGTGCCAGCAGTTTATCGAGGGATATTAATGAAAAACTGTTTTTT
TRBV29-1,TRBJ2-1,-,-,CSVYSSIGHNEQFF,TGCAGCGTGTATTCCTCTATAGGTCACAATGAGCAGTTCTTC
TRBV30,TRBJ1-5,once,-,CAWSGQVRSNQPQHF,TGTGCCTGGAGTGGACAGGTTCGGAGCAATCAGCCCCAGCATTTT
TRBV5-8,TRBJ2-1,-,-,CASSVGLINEQFF,TGTGCCAGCAGCGTGGGACTCATCAATGAGCAGTTCTTC
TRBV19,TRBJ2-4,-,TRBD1,CASSIDAQGENIQYF,TGTGCCAGTAGTATAGATGCCCAGGGGGAAAACATTCAGTACTTC
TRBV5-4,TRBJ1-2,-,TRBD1,CASSFTDREYGYTF,TGTGCCAGCAGTTTTACGGACAGGGAGTATGGCTACACCTTC
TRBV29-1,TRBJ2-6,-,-,CSVETDLDSGANVLTF,TGCAGCGTTGAGACAGACCTAGACTCTGGGGCCAACGTCCTGACTTTC
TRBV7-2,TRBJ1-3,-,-,CASSLPDNSGNTIYF,TGTGCCAGCAGCTTACCGGACAACTCTGGAAACACCATATATTTT
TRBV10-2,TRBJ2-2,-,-,CASSDPRENTGELFF,TGCGCCAGCAGTGATCCCAGGGAGAACACCGGGGAGCTGTTTTTT
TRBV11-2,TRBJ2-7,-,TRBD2,CASSPLAGVREQYF,TGTGCCAGCAGCCCCCTAGCGGGAGTCCGCGAGCAGTACTTC
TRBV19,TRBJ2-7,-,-,CASSWGGPGGEQYF,TGTGCCAGTAGCTGGGGGGGGCCCGGGGGCGAGCAGTACTTC
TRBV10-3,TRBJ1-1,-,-,CASAGRGKNTEAFF,TGTGCCAGCGCAGGGAGGGGAAAGAACACTGAAGCTTTCTTT
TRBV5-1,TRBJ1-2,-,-,CASSFEGLDGYTF,TGCGCCAGCAGCTTTGAGGGTCTCGATGGCTACACCTTC
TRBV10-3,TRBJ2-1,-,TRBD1,CAISGDRAQSDEQFF,TGTGCCATCAGTGGGGACAGGGCCCAGTCGGATGAGCAGTTCTTC
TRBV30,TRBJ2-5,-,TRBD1,CAWARDRVETQYF,TGTGCCTGGGCTCGGGACAGGGTAGAGACCCAGTACTTC
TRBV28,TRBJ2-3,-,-,CASSSYGRNSPDTQYF,TGTGCCAGCAGTTCCTACGGGCGGAACAGCCCAGATACGCAGTATTTT
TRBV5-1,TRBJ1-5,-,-,CASSLGINQPQHF,TGCGCCAGCAGTTTGGGAATTAATCAGCCCCAGCATTTT
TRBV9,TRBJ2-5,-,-,CASSPQSNSWETQYF,TGTGCCAGCAGCCCTCAGTCAAATAGCTGGGAGACCCAGTACTTC
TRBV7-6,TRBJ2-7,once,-,CASSSGHGQTYEQYF,TGTGCCAGCAGCTCAGGGCATGGCCAAACGTACGAGCAGTACTTC
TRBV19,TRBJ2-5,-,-,CASSTTGAKGTQYF,TGTGCCAGTAGTACCACTGGGGCCAAAGGGACCCAGTACTTC
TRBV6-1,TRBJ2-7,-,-,CASSEEVRSYEQYF,TGTGCCAGCAGTGAAGAGGTGAGATCCTACGAGCAGTACTTC
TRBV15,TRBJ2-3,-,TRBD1,CATSRGDRGMSDTQYF,TGTGCCACCAGCAGAGGGGACAGGGGCATGTCCGATACGCAGTATTTT
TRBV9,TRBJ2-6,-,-,CASSGYRSSGANVLTF,TGTGCCAGCTCGGGGTACAGGAGCTCTGGGGCCAACGTCCTGACTTTC
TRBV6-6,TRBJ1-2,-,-,CASTSRMDYGYTF,TGTGCCAGCACCTCCCGAATGGACTATGGCTACACCTTC
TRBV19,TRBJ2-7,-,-,CASSLQGSSYEQYF,TGTGCCAGTAGTCTCCAGGGATCCTCCTACGAGCAGTACTTC
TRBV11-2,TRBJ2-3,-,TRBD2,CASSLWAGGQRDTQYF,TGTGCCAGCAGCTTATGGGCGGGAGGGCAGAGAGATACGCAGTATTTT